Listed here are 11 T cell receptor beta chains from one sample, sequenced in a study of cytomegalovirus exposure and HLA in healthy donors. Use of 60 Vbeta and 13 Jbeta primers characterized the PCR. This table comes from immunoSEQ multiplex PCR, and its TCRdb copy is limited to in-frame clones, with some not included. The table has about 100,000 clones, around 82% seen once; the top ten hold about 4.2%. Sequencing input: PBMCs. Receptor source: a woman between 45 and 65 years old in good health and CMV-seropositive.

The chain couples TRBV10-3 to TRBJ2-2; 7 nucleotides match TRBD1. The CDR3 covers 13 residues. Per the germline V gene, CDR1 is ENHRY and CDR2 is SYGVKD. J lost 7 bases, V lost 5 bases, and 4 bases had no gene match. The chain's CDR3 is CAISRQGNGELFF. The CDR3 region has the DNA TGTGCCATCAGTAGACAGGGTAACGGGGAGCTGTTTTTT.

This rearrangement joins TRBV10-3 to TRBJ1-1; TRBD1 matches 8 bases. CDR3 size: 14 residues. Trimming removed 7 bases from V and 0 bases from J; junction bases left unmatched: 4. Looked up from germline, CDR1 is ENHRY and CDR2 is SYGVKD. In DNA form, the CDR3 reads TGTGCCATCAAGACAGGGGCAATGAACACTGAAGCTTTCTTT. Translating it yields CAIKTGAMNTEAFF.

The chain combines TRBV4-1 with TRBJ2-5; D is unclear. The CDR3 length is 12 residues. The V end was cut by 0 bases, the J end by 7 bases, with 6 bases between. Germline lookup yields CDR1 MGHRA and CDR2 YSYEKL. CDR3 protein: CASSQDGRTQYF. The CDR3 bases are TGCGCCAGCAGCCAAGATGGGCGGACCCAGTACTTC.

The chain links TRBV4-1 to TRBJ2-7; 10 bases are shared with TRBD1. The CDR3 runs to 18 residues. Germline assignment: CDR1 MGHRA and CDR2 YSYEKL. V gave up 0 bases and J gave up 6 bases; unmatched junction bases: 14. CDR3: CASSQDWGPGTGVPEQYF. In nucleotides, the CDR3 is TGCGCCAGCAGCCAAGATTGGGGGCCCGGGACAGGGGTCCCCGAGCAGTACTTC.

Points on this clone: At one end the junction does not follow the germline gene, possibly because of a read error. The chain combines TRBV9 with TRBJ2-2; a possible D gene is TRBD2 (5 bases). CDR1 and CDR2 from the germline V gene are SGDLS and YYNGEE. This CDR3 has 16 residues. This CDR3 is CASSYGGVWNTGELFF. The CDR3 bases are TGTGCCAGCAGCTACGGTGGGGTCTGGAACACCGGGGAGCTGTTCTTT.

This clone was seen a handful of times. The V gene is TRBV6-4, the J gene TRBJ2-6; a possible D gene is TRBD2 (6 bases). CDR1 and CDR2 from the germline V gene are MRHNA and SNTAGT. CDR3 length equals 16 residues. V was pared by 0 bases and J by 0 bases, with 6 bases between. The CDR3 here is CASSDSGGSGANVLTF. Here the CDR3 DNA reads TGTGCCAGCAGTGACTCGGGGGGCTCTGGGGCCAACGTCCTGACTTTC.

The chain has TRBV12-5 and TRBJ1-1; 7 bases map to TRBD1. CDR1 is LGHNT, CDR2 FRNRAP, per germline. V gave up 8 bases and J gave up 4 bases; unmatched junction bases: 7. The CDR3 spans 13 residues. This CDR3 is CASLLDRATEAFF. The DNA for the CDR3 is TGTGCTAGTCTTCTTGACAGGGCCACTGAAGCTTTCTTT.

The chain links TRBV5-5 to TRBJ1-2, with D hard to call. With 4 bases removed from V and 1 base from J, the gap between germline ends came to 11 bases. Germline CDR1 is SGHKS and CDR2 is YYEKEE (reference sequence). This CDR3 contains 14 residues. CDR3 coding DNA: TGTGCCAGCAGCCCACAATCCCTTAACTATGGCTACACCTTC. This translates into CASSPQSLNYGYTF.

The rearrangement uses TRBV5-1 and TRBJ1-2, with 7 nucleotides matching TRBD1. This CDR3 contains 13 residues. The V and J ends lost 0 bases and 7 bases, in that order; junction bases with no gene match: 3. Germline lookup yields CDR1 SGHRS and CDR2 YFSETQ. CDR3 coding DNA: TGCGCCAGCAGCTTGGTAGGGGGCGGTGGCTACACCTTC. It encodes CASSLVGGGGYTF.

This clone was detected only once. This chain links TRBV27 with TRBJ2-7; perhaps TRBD1 as D (5 bases). This CDR3 comprises 14 residues. V was clipped by 6 bases and J by 3 bases, with 15 bases between them. In germline, CDR1 is MNHEY, CDR2 SMNVEV (reference sequence). The CDR3 protein is CASRDIGRYYEQYF. The CDR3 bases are TGTGCCAGCAGGGACATCGGACGGTACTACGAGCAGTACTTC.

This sequence joins TRBV18 and TRBJ1-1; 8 positions agree with TRBD1. The CDR3 runs to 14 residues. V lost 5 bases to trimming and J lost 3 bases; unmatched junction nucleotides: 5. Germline CDR1 and CDR2: KGHSH and LQKENI. The CDR3 here is CASSSGGADTEAFF. CDR3 coding DNA: TGTGCCAGCTCATCAGGGGGCGCGGACACTGAAGCTTTCTTT.